This T cell receptor (beta chain) derives from a study of shared clonotypes between healthy human individuals. Positively selected for CCR7, the CD45RO-negative cells used as naive CD8 cells excluded terminally differentiated effector memory CD45RA+ cells. None of the donors, who were healthy HIV-negative adults, had recently had acute infections or vaccinations. Within Nashville, Tennessee resided all donors, each a Caucasian adult. Germline V gene lookup returns CDR1 MNHNY and CDR2 SVGAGI (reference sequence). This CDR3 is 13 amino acids long. Trimming cost V 8 bases and J 0 bases, with 11 bases left between them. In the original processing: ImmunoSEQ output lacked quality scores and full-length reads, limiting matched filtering. Produced via immunoSEQ multiplex PCR; TCRdb's table is partial and in-frame only. For V, J and clone size, that table is used; D and trimming come from the DNA. The sample includes about 2 million clones, approximately 94% of them seen just once.

This sequence joins TRBV6-6 and TRBJ2-7; D gene uncertain. Specimen: naive CD8+ T cells sorted from blood. The receptor's source is a man between 18 and 29 years old in good health. This CDR3 is CASESPSSYEQYF. Written as DNA, the CDR3 is TGTGCCAGCGAATCGCCGAGCTCCTACGAGCAGTACTTC.